This is a list of T cell receptor beta chains from one sample in a study of T-cell memory formation after mild COVID-19. Each CDR3 protein gets one entry after TCRdb re-called the 5' RACE reads with MiXCR. The table shows around 370,000 distinct CDR3 sequences, with 20% to 25% occurring only once. The sample consisted of PBMCs or a T cell subset sorted from them (not recorded which). The receptors here all came from an adult woman who had mild COVID-19 (a few samples of this study predate the infection). Cell type and time point are not known. The CDR3 runs from the conserved cysteine through the conserved F or W. Fields, in order: clone size, J gene, D gene, V gene, CDR3 DNA, CDR3 protein. D genes are given only for firm matches. The size entry is marked missing in some rows and otherwise reads once, few, many or a size class.

clone_size: few; j_call: TRBJ2-6; d_call: TRBD1; v_call: TRBV24-1; cdr3_nt: TGTGCCACCAGTGCTACTGGGACAGCCTCTGGGGCCAACGTCCTGACTTTC; cdr3_aa: CATSATGTASGANVLTF
clone_size: few; j_call: TRBJ1-2; d_call: TRBD1; v_call: TRBV27; cdr3_nt: TGTGCCAGCAGTTTAGGACAGGGGACCTATGGCTACACCTTC; cdr3_aa: CASSLGQGTYGYTF
clone_size: .; j_call: TRBJ1-1; d_call: TRBD1; v_call: TRBV20-1; cdr3_nt: TGCAGTGCCAGGGACAGGGAAAACACTGAAGCTTTCTTT; cdr3_aa: CSARDRENTEAFF
clone_size: .; j_call: TRBJ2-7; d_call: .; v_call: TRBV27; cdr3_nt: TGTGCCAGCCGCAGGGGTCCCTACGAGCAGTACTTC; cdr3_aa: CASRRGPYEQYF
clone_size: .; j_call: TRBJ1-2; d_call: TRBD1; v_call: TRBV25-1; cdr3_nt: TGTGCCAGCAGTGATTACGGGACAGAGGCAGGCTATGGCTACACCTTC; cdr3_aa: CASSDYGTEAGYGYTF
clone_size: few; j_call: TRBJ2-7; d_call: TRBD2; v_call: TRBV9; cdr3_nt: TGTGCCAGCAGCGTCTCCGGGGGGAGCTCCTACGAGCAGTACTTC; cdr3_aa: CASSVSGGSSYEQYF
clone_size: few; j_call: TRBJ2-4; d_call: .; v_call: TRBV12-3/TRBV12-4; cdr3_nt: TGTGCCAGCAGTTTACCTCGGGAGCTTAACATTCAGTACTTC; cdr3_aa: CASSLPRELNIQYF
clone_size: .; j_call: TRBJ2-1; d_call: .; v_call: TRBV10-3; cdr3_nt: TGTGCCATCAGTGACCCGGCCACAGGGGACTTTAACAATGAGCAGTTCTTC; cdr3_aa: CAISDPATGDFNNEQFF
clone_size: .; j_call: TRBJ1-5; d_call: TRBD1; v_call: TRBV20-1; cdr3_nt: TGCAGTGCCCCGGACAGGGCTAAAAACAATCAGCCCCAGCATTTT; cdr3_aa: CSAPDRAKNNQPQHF
clone_size: .; j_call: TRBJ2-7; d_call: .; v_call: TRBV15; cdr3_nt: TGTGCCACCAGCAGAGATCCCGGGACCTTACCTCACGAGCAGTACTTC; cdr3_aa: CATSRDPGTLPHEQYF
clone_size: few; j_call: TRBJ2-3; d_call: .; v_call: TRBV6-5; cdr3_nt: TGTGCCAGCAGCCTCGAACGGGGACTTTCGGACACAGATACGCAGTATTTT; cdr3_aa: CASSLERGLSDTDTQYF
clone_size: few; j_call: TRBJ2-5; d_call: TRBD2; v_call: TRBV4-1; cdr3_nt: TGCGCCAGCAGCCAAGGGACTAGCGGGGAGACCCAGTACTTC; cdr3_aa: CASSQGTSGETQYF
clone_size: .; j_call: TRBJ2-2; d_call: .; v_call: TRBV7-2; cdr3_nt: TGTGCCAGCAGCTTAGTTGAGAGGACCGGGGAGCTGTTTTTT; cdr3_aa: CASSLVERTGELFF
clone_size: .; j_call: TRBJ2-7; d_call: .; v_call: TRBV6-2/TRBV6-3; cdr3_nt: TGTGCCAGCAGTTACGGGGGGTCTCCCCACGAGCAGTACTTC; cdr3_aa: CASSYGGSPHEQYF
clone_size: .; j_call: TRBJ2-3; d_call: .; v_call: TRBV5-1; cdr3_nt: TGCGCCAGCAGGCAGCAGCCTAGCACAGATACGCAGTATTTT; cdr3_aa: CASRQQPSTDTQYF
clone_size: few; j_call: TRBJ1-3; d_call: .; v_call: TRBV6-5; cdr3_nt: TGTGCCAGCAGTCGGGGGGGATCTGGAAACACCATATATTTT; cdr3_aa: CASSRGGSGNTIYF
clone_size: few; j_call: TRBJ2-1; d_call: .; v_call: TRBV4-3; cdr3_nt: TGCGCCAGCAGCCAAGATCCACCGGCCGGTAACAATGAGCAGTTCTTC; cdr3_aa: CASSQDPPAGNNEQFF
clone_size: few; j_call: TRBJ2-5; d_call: .; v_call: TRBV6-5; cdr3_nt: TGTGCCAGCAGCCGACGGCCCCCGGCGGCCACCTCCCTCGAAGAGACCCAGTACTTC; cdr3_aa: CASSRRPPAATSLEETQYF
clone_size: .; j_call: TRBJ1-6; d_call: .; v_call: TRBV6-2/TRBV6-3; cdr3_nt: TGTGCCAGCAGTTACGACAGGAATTCACCCCTCCACTTT; cdr3_aa: CASSYDRNSPLHF
clone_size: .; j_call: TRBJ2-1; d_call: TRBD2; v_call: TRBV20-1; cdr3_nt: TGCAGTGCCAGAGAGCGGGAGGGCCCCTACAATGAGCAGTTCTTC; cdr3_aa: CSAREREGPYNEQFF
clone_size: many; j_call: TRBJ2-1; d_call: TRBD2; v_call: TRBV7-3; cdr3_nt: TGTGCCAGCAGCTTAGGACTAGCGGTCTACAATGAGCAGTTCTTC; cdr3_aa: CASSLGLAVYNEQFF
clone_size: few; j_call: TRBJ2-1; d_call: TRBD2; v_call: TRBV4-1; cdr3_nt: TGCGCCAGCAGCCCCACCGTGGCTTTAGCGGGAGGGGGGGGCAATGAGCAGTTCTTC; cdr3_aa: CASSPTVALAGGGGNEQFF
clone_size: few; j_call: TRBJ2-5; d_call: .; v_call: TRBV10-3; cdr3_nt: TGTGCCATCAGTCGGGATCAAGAGACCCAGTACTTC; cdr3_aa: CAISRDQETQYF
clone_size: few; j_call: TRBJ2-7; d_call: TRBD2; v_call: TRBV6-2/TRBV6-3; cdr3_nt: TGTGCCAGCAGTTACGGGACTAGCGGGCGCTCCTACGAGCAGTACTTC; cdr3_aa: CASSYGTSGRSYEQYF
clone_size: many; j_call: TRBJ1-3; d_call: .; v_call: TRBV25-1; cdr3_nt: TGTGCCAGCAGCGTCCACTTCCAGCTCCAGGGTCGGAGAAACACCATATATTTT; cdr3_aa: CASSVHFQLQGRRNTIYF
clone_size: few; j_call: TRBJ2-7; d_call: TRBD2; v_call: TRBV2; cdr3_nt: TGTGCCAGCAGTGGTCTAGCGGGAGCCTACGAGCAGTACTTC; cdr3_aa: CASSGLAGAYEQYF
clone_size: .; j_call: TRBJ1-2; d_call: .; v_call: TRBV30; cdr3_nt: TGTGCCTGGAGTGGGGGGACATGGGACGGCTACACCTTC; cdr3_aa: CAWSGGTWDGYTF
clone_size: few; j_call: TRBJ2-5; d_call: TRBD2; v_call: TRBV24-1; cdr3_nt: TGTGCCACCAGTGATAGTTGGGGGCACCTAGCGGGAGTAGGCCAAGAGACCCAGTACTTC; cdr3_aa: CATSDSWGHLAGVGQETQYF
clone_size: few; j_call: TRBJ2-3; d_call: TRBD2; v_call: TRBV25-1; cdr3_nt: TGTGCCAGCGGGACTAGCGCATCCCGCACAGATACGCAGTATTTT; cdr3_aa: CASGTSASRTDTQYF
clone_size: .; j_call: TRBJ1-1; d_call: .; v_call: TRBV20-1; cdr3_nt: TGCAGTGCTATAGACGTGAACACTGAAGCTTTCTTT; cdr3_aa: CSAIDVNTEAFF
clone_size: .; j_call: TRBJ2-5; d_call: .; v_call: TRBV7-2; cdr3_nt: TGTGCCAGCAGCTCAAAGGCCCTTGGAGAGACCCAGTACTTC; cdr3_aa: CASSSKALGETQYF
clone_size: many; j_call: TRBJ2-1; d_call: .; v_call: TRBV6-5; cdr3_nt: TGTGCCAGCAGTTACGGGACCGAGCAGTTCTTC; cdr3_aa: CASSYGTEQFF
clone_size: .; j_call: TRBJ2-1; d_call: TRBD1; v_call: TRBV7-2; cdr3_nt: TGTGCCAGCAGCAGAGGGACAGGCCTATGGAATGAGCAGTTCTTC; cdr3_aa: CASSRGTGLWNEQFF
clone_size: .; j_call: TRBJ2-1; d_call: TRBD2; v_call: TRBV7-2; cdr3_nt: TGTGCCAGCAGCCGACTAGCGAGCTCCTACAATGAGCAGTTCTTC; cdr3_aa: CASSRLASSYNEQFF
clone_size: .; j_call: TRBJ2-7; d_call: TRBD1; v_call: TRBV2; cdr3_nt: TGTGCCAGTGGGGGGGACAGGGTGAACGAGCAGTACTTC; cdr3_aa: CASGGDRVNEQYF
clone_size: .; j_call: TRBJ1-2; d_call: .; v_call: TRBV19; cdr3_nt: TGTGCCAGTGGGGACGGAATCTATGGCTACACCTTC; cdr3_aa: CASGDGIYGYTF
clone_size: few; j_call: TRBJ1-1; d_call: .; v_call: TRBV2; cdr3_nt: TGTGCCAGCAGTGAGATTAACACTGAAGCTTTCTTT; cdr3_aa: CASSEINTEAFF
clone_size: .; j_call: TRBJ1-2; d_call: TRBD1; v_call: TRBV20-1; cdr3_nt: TGCAGTGCTAGAGGACAGGGGGACTATGGCTACACCTTC; cdr3_aa: CSARGQGDYGYTF
clone_size: few; j_call: TRBJ2-3; d_call: TRBD2; v_call: TRBV6-2/TRBV6-3; cdr3_nt: TGTGCCAGCAGTTACTTGGCCGGGAGGGCAGATACGCAGTATTTT; cdr3_aa: CASSYLAGRADTQYF
clone_size: .; j_call: TRBJ2-7; d_call: TRBD2; v_call: TRBV7-3; cdr3_nt: TGTGCCAGCAGCCCAGGGACTAGCGGGAGACGAGGCGAGCAGTACTTC; cdr3_aa: CASSPGTSGRRGEQYF
clone_size: many; j_call: TRBJ2-7; d_call: .; v_call: TRBV7-9; cdr3_nt: TGTGCCAGCAGCTTAGCCGGACAGTTCCACGAGCAGTACTTC; cdr3_aa: CASSLAGQFHEQYF
clone_size: .; j_call: TRBJ1-2; d_call: .; v_call: TRBV20-1; cdr3_nt: TGCAGTGCTATCCCCGGGGGGCGTTATGGCTACACCTTC; cdr3_aa: CSAIPGGRYGYTF
clone_size: few; j_call: TRBJ1-2; d_call: .; v_call: TRBV5-5; cdr3_nt: TGTGCCAGCAGCTTTCTGGGCAGCCCCCGGGGCTCAGCTGGCTACACCTTC; cdr3_aa: CASSFLGSPRGSAGYTF
clone_size: .; j_call: TRBJ2-7; d_call: .; v_call: TRBV29-1; cdr3_nt: TGCAGCGCCGAGACAGGAACCGGCTACGAGCAGTACTTC; cdr3_aa: CSAETGTGYEQYF
clone_size: few; j_call: TRBJ2-1; d_call: TRBD2; v_call: TRBV20-1; cdr3_nt: TGCAGTGCTAGAGGACGGCGGGGACTAGATGACAATGAGCAGTTCTTC; cdr3_aa: CSARGRRGLDDNEQFF
clone_size: .; j_call: TRBJ1-1; d_call: TRBD1; v_call: TRBV27; cdr3_nt: TGTGCCAGCAGTTTGGGACAGTACACTGAAGCTTTCTTT; cdr3_aa: CASSLGQYTEAFF
clone_size: few; j_call: TRBJ2-6; d_call: .; v_call: TRBV18; cdr3_nt: TGTGCCAGCTCACCAACAGGGCCCAGCTCTGGGGCCAACGTCCTGACTTTC; cdr3_aa: CASSPTGPSSGANVLTF
clone_size: .; j_call: TRBJ2-2; d_call: .; v_call: TRBV5-4; cdr3_nt: TGTGCCGGAACCGGGGCGACCGGGGAGCTGTTTTTT; cdr3_aa: CAGTGATGELFF
clone_size: .; j_call: TRBJ1-6; d_call: .; v_call: TRBV7-9; cdr3_nt: TGTGCCAGCAGCTTAGGTGGGGGGCGTCCCTCACCCCTCCACTTT; cdr3_aa: CASSLGGGRPSPLHF
clone_size: .; j_call: TRBJ2-7; d_call: .; v_call: TRBV30; cdr3_nt: TGTGCCTGGAGTGTTGGTTCGAGGGCCCTCTCCTACGAGCAGTACTTC; cdr3_aa: CAWSVGSRALSYEQYF
clone_size: .; j_call: TRBJ1-2; d_call: .; v_call: TRBV15; cdr3_nt: TGTGCCACCAGCAGAGAAACCGCCTATGGCTACACCTTC; cdr3_aa: CATSRETAYGYTF
clone_size: many; j_call: TRBJ1-1; d_call: .; v_call: TRBV7-2; cdr3_nt: TGTGCCAGCAGCAGGGGAGGGACTGAAGCTTTCTTT; cdr3_aa: CASSRGGTEAFF
clone_size: few; j_call: TRBJ2-1; d_call: .; v_call: TRBV30; cdr3_nt: TGTGCCTGGACTAGATACAATGAGCAGTTCTTC; cdr3_aa: CAWTRYNEQFF
clone_size: .; j_call: TRBJ2-2; d_call: TRBD2; v_call: TRBV7-3; cdr3_nt: TGTGCCAGCAGCTTACAGGCTAGCGGGGGCCCAGCCGGGGAGCTGTTTTTT; cdr3_aa: CASSLQASGGPAGELFF
clone_size: many; j_call: TRBJ1-2; d_call: TRBD1; v_call: TRBV7-9; cdr3_nt: TGTGCCAGCAGCTCCGGACAGGGCTATGGCTACACCTTC; cdr3_aa: CASSSGQGYGYTF
clone_size: .; j_call: TRBJ2-5; d_call: TRBD1; v_call: TRBV18; cdr3_nt: TGTGCCAGCTCATCAGGGACAGGGCCACAAGAGACCCAGTACTTC; cdr3_aa: CASSSGTGPQETQYF
clone_size: few; j_call: TRBJ2-3; d_call: .; v_call: TRBV6-6; cdr3_nt: TGTGCCAGCAGTTTTGCGGCGGACCCTCTCACAGATACGCAGTATTTT; cdr3_aa: CASSFAADPLTDTQYF